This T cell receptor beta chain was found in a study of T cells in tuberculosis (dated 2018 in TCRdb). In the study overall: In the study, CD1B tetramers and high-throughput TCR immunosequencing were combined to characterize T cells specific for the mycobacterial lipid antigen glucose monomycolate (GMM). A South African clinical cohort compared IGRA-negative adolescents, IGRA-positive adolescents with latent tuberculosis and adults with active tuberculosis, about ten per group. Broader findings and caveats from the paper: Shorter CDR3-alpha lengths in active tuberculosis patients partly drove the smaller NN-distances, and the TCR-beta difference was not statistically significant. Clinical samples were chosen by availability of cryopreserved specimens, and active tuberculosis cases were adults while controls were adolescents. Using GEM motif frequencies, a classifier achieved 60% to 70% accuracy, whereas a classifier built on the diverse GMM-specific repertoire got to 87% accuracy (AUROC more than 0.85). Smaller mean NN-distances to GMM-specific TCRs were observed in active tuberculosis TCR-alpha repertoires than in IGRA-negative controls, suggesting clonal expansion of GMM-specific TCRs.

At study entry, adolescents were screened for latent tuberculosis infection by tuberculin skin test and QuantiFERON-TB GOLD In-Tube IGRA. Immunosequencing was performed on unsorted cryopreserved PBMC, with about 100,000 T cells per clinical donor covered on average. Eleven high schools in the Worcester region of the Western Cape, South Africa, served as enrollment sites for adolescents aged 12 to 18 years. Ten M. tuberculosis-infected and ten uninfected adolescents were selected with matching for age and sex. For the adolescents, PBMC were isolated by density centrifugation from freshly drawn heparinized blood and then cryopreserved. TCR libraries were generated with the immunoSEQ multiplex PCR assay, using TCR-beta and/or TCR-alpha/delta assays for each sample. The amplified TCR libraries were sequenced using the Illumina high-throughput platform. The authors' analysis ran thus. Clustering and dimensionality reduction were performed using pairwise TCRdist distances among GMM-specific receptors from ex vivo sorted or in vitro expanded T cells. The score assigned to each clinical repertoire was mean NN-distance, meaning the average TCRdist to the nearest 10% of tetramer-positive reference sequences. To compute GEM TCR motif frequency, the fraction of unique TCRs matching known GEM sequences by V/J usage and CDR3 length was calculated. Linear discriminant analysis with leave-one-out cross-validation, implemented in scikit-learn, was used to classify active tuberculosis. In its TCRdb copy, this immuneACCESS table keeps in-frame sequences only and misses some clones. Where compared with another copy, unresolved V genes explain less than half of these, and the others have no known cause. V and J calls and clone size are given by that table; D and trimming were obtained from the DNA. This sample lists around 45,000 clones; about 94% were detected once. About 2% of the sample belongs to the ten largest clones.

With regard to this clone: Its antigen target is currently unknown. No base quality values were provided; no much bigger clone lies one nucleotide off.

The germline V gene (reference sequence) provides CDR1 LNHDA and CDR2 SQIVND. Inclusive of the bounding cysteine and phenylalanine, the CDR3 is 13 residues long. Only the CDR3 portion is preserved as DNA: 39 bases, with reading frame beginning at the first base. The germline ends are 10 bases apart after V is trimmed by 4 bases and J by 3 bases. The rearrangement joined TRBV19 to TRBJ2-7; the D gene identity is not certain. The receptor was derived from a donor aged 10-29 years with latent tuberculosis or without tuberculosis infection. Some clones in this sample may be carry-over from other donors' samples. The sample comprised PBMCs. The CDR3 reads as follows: CASSRGQSYEQYF. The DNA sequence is TGTGCCAGTAGTAGAGGCCAGAGCTACGAGCAGTACTTC.